This T cell receptor beta chain was recorded in a study of cytomegalovirus exposure and HLA in healthy donors. General observations from the study: The investigators catalogued 150 to 200 TCR beta chains as cytomegalovirus-associated. Reportedly, a later analysis found an Asian-associated ancestry cluster had fewer N-insertions than the roughly 700-donor mean. In a later analysis, V- and J-gene trimming of beta chains associated with a DCLRE1C missense variant, replicated independently.

For this clone: Its antigen remains unidentified.

The CDR3 length is 15 residues. Germline V gene sequence: CDR1 KGHSH, CDR2 LQKENI. Trimming removed 3 bases from V and 1 base from J; junction bases left unmatched: 5. Researchers ran the PCR with 60 Vbeta and 13 Jbeta primers. Using immunoSEQ multiplex PCR, the repertoire was profiled, and TCRdb retains in-frame clones only, with some absent. This table holds about 53,000 clones. The sequencing sample was made of PBMCs. This chain uses TRBV18 with TRBJ1-1; TRBD1 aligns across 7 bases. The sequence was obtained from a woman younger than 35 in good health and CMV-seronegative. The CDR3 DNA sequence: TGTGCCAGCTCACCGACGACAGGGCGGAACACTGAAGCTTTCTTT. Translation gives CASSPTTGRNTEAFF.